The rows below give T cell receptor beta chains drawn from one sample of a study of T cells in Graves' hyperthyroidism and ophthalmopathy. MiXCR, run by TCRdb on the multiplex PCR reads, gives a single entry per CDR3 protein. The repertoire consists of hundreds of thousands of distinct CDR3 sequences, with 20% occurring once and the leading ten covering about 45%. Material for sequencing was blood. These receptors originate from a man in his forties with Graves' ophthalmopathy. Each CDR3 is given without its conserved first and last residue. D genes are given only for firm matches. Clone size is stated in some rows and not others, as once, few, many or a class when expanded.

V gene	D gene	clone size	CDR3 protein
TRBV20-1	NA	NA	SARDKESISYEQY
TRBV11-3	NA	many	ASSPTPNYGYT
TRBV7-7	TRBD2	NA	ASSPQLAGVDEQF
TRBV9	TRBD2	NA	ASSVSGSGETQY
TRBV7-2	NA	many	ASSLEGEGYREQY
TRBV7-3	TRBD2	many	ASSLVGRVGQETQY
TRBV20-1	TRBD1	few	SASLGTGGRTDTQY
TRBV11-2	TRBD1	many	ASTEQGATSEQF
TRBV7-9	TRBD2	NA	ASSLAGAGGLQETQY
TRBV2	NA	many	ASRTLGTPQETQY
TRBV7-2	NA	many	ASSLDRSSTGELF
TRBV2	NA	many	ASRGSGPDTQY
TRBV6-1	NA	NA	ASSEEGRASSYNSPLH
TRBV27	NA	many	ASSFRGNEQF
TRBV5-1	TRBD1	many	ASSLGDRQGTEAF
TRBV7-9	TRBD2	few	ASSLVAGGFRGYNEQF
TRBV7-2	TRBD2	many	ASSLAGTSGPHY
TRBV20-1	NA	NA	SASAPEEIDEQY